A selection of T cell receptor beta chains follows, all from one sample in a study of cytomegalovirus exposure and HLA in healthy donors. Libraries were prepared by immunoSEQ multiplex PCR; TCRdb keeps only in-frame clonotypes and omits some of them. This sample carries 100,000 to 150,000 clones, over 8% of them seen once, and the ten largest clones take less than 7%. The sample consisted of PBMCs. The receptors shown here come from a man aged 40-49 years in good health and CMV-seronegative. Both conserved end residues are part of each CDR3. The order of the fields is J gene, V gene, D gene, clone size, CDR3 DNA, CDR3 protein. The D gene is left open where the match is weak. Size is stated for part of the rows, as once, few or many counts, or as a class when the clone is expanded.

>TRBJ2-2|TRBV4-2|NA|few
TGTGCCAGCAGCCCGGAGCTTACTGGGGAGCTGTTTTTT
CASSPELTGELFF
>TRBJ2-5|TRBV7-8|NA|NA
TGTGCCAGCAGCTTCCGGGGGGCGGGAGAGACCCAGTACTTC
CASSFRGAGETQYF
>TRBJ2-2|TRBV7-2|NA|few
TGTGCCAGCAGCCCAGGATTATCTTCCGGGGAGCTGTTTTTT
CASSPGLSSGELFF
>TRBJ1-2|TRBV19|TRBD1|NA
TGTGCCAGTATCCCTTTTACAGGGGGAAACTATGGCTACACCTTC
CASIPFTGGNYGYTF
>TRBJ2-7|TRBV27|NA|few
TGTGCCAGCAGTTTATCCGCCAGGGCAGGCTACGAGCAGTACTTC
CASSLSARAGYEQYF
>TRBJ1-1|TRBV27|NA|few
TGTGCCAGCAGCCGGGGGGCTGAAGCTTTCTTT
CASSRGAEAFF
>TRBJ2-7|TRBV11-2|TRBD1|few
TGTGCCAGCAGCCCCCTCAAGAGACAGGGACGTTACGAGCAGTACTTC
CASSPLKRQGRYEQYF
>TRBJ1-1|TRBV30|NA|NA
TGTGCCTGGAGCGCAGGGCTTGAAGCTTTCTTT
CAWSAGLEAFF
>TRBJ1-5|TRBV10-3|NA|few
TGTACCATCAGTACAGGGTTGACGGATCAGCCCCAGCATTTT
CTISTGLTDQPQHF
>TRBJ2-1|TRBV6-6|TRBD1|NA
TGTGCCAGCAGGCGAGACAGGGATGAGCAGTTCTTC
CASRRDRDEQFF
>TRBJ1-1|TRBV9|TRBD1|NA
TGTGCCAGCAGGGGACAGGGGTCCATGAACACTGAAGCTTTCTTT
CASRGQGSMNTEAFF
>TRBJ1-1|TRBV18|NA|NA
TGTGCCAGCTCACCACTTTTAGGGGCTGGCACTGAAGCTTTCTTT
CASSPLLGAGTEAFF
>TRBJ1-3|TRBV19|TRBD1|NA
TGTGCCAGTAGTAGAGATCAGGGGGCTGGAAACACCATATATTTT
CASSRDQGAGNTIYF
>TRBJ1-5|TRBV5-6|TRBD1|few
TGTGCCAGCAGCTTACAGGGGGCCTATGGCAATCAGCCCCAGCATTTT
CASSLQGAYGNQPQHF
>TRBJ2-3|TRBV5-1|NA|NA
TGCGCCAGCAGCTTAGACTACACAGATACGCAGTATTTT
CASSLDYTDTQYF
>TRBJ2-5|TRBV28|TRBD2|NA
TGTGCCAGCAGTTTCGGTAGCGGGGGGGTTCAAGAGACCCAGTACTTC
CASSFGSGGVQETQYF
>TRBJ2-2|TRBV4-1|NA|NA
TGCGCCAGCAGCCAAGAGGGGCAGGGAGGAGGCCCCGGGGAGCTGTTTTTT
CASSQEGQGGGPGELFF
>TRBJ1-1|TRBV19|NA|many
TGTGCCAGTGGATTAGCCGGGGGCACTGAAGCTTTCTTT
CASGLAGGTEAFF
>TRBJ2-1|TRBV7-9|TRBD2|few
TGTGCCAGCAGCTTAGCGCTGACTAGCGGGTACAATGAGCAGTTCTTC
CASSLALTSGYNEQFF
>TRBJ2-3|TRBV9|TRBD2|few
TGTGCCAGCAGCGTATACGGCGGGGGGGCTATAGATACGCAGTATTTT
CASSVYGGGAIDTQYF
>TRBJ1-1|TRBV4-1|NA|few
TGCGCCAGCAGCCAAGACGTCACTCCGAACACTGAAGCTTTCTTT
CASSQDVTPNTEAFF
>TRBJ2-7|TRBV7-3|NA|few
TGTGCCAGGGTTGCCGCCCGACAGGACGACTCCTACGAGCAGTACTTC
CARVAARQDDSYEQYF
>TRBJ1-2|TRBV19|NA|NA
TGTGCCAGTAGGGACAGTACGAATGGCTACACCTTC
CASRDSTNGYTF
>TRBJ1-2|TRBV19|TRBD1|NA
TGTGCCAGTAGTATCGGGACAGGGGGTGATGGCTACACCTTC
CASSIGTGGDGYTF
>TRBJ2-3|TRBV5-6|NA|NA
TGTGCCAGCCGTTTAGCCGCAGATACGCAGTATTTT
CASRLAADTQYF
>TRBJ2-7|TRBV29-1|NA|few
TGCAGCGTTGATCTCGGACAAGGGTCCTACGAGCAGTACTTC
CSVDLGQGSYEQYF
>TRBJ1-1|TRBV5-1|NA|few
TGCGCCAGCAGCTTGGACAGTATGAACACTGAAGCTTTCTTT
CASSLDSMNTEAFF
>TRBJ1-1|TRBV9|TRBD1|NA
TGTGCCAGCAGCCCACAGGGGAGACCTGAAGCTTTCTTT
CASSPQGRPEAFF
>TRBJ2-2|TRBV6-1|TRBD1|NA
TGTGCCAGCAGTGAATCGGACAGGGGATACACCGGGGAGCTGTTTTTT
CASSESDRGYTGELFF